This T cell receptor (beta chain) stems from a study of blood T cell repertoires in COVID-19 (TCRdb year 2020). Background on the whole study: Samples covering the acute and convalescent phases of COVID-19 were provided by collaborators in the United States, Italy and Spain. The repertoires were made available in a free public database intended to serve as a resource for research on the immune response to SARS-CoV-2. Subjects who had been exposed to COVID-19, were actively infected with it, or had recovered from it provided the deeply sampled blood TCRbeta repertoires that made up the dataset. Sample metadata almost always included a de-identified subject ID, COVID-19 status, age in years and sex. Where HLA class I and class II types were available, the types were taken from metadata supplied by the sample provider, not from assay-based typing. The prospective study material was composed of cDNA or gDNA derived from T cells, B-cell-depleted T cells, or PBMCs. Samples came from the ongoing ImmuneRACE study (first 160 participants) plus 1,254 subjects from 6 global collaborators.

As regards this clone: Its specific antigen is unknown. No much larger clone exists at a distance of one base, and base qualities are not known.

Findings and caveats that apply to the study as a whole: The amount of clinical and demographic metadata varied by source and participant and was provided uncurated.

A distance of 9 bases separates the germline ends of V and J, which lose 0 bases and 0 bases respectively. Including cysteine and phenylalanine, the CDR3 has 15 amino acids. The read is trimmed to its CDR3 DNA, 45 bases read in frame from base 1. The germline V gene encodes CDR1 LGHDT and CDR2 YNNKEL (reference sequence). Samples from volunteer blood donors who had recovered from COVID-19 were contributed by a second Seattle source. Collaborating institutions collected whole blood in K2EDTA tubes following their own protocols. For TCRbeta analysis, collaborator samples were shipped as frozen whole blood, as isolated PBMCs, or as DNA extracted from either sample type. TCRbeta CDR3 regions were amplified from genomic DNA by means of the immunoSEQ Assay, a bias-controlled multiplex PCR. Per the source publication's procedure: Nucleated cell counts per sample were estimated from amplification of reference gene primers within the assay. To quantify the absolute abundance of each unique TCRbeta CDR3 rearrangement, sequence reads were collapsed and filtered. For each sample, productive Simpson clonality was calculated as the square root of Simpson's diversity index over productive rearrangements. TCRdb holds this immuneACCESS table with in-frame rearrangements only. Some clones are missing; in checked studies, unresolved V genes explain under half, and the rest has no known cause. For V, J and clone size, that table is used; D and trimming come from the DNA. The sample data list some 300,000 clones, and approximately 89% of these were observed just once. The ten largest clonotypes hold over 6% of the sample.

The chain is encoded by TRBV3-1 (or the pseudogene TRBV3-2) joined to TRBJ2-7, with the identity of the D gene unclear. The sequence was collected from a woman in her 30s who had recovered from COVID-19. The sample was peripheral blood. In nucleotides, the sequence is TGTGCCAGCAGCCAAGATCCACAGAGCTCCTACGAGCAGTACTTC. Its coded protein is CASSQDPQSSYEQYF.